Each of the 5 T cell receptor beta chains below was sequenced from the same sample in a study of T cells in Graves' hyperthyroidism and ophthalmopathy. Researchers amplified the TCR beta CDR3 regions from RNA transcripts. TCR CDR3 underwent first-round RT-PCR with the HTBI primer set. Via MiXCR, TCRdb re-called the multiplex PCR reads, giving one row per CDR3 protein. The repertoire holds 300,000 to 500,000 distinct CDR3 sequences, about 14% seen once, with around 27% in the top ten. Sequencing was carried out using blood. The origin of the receptors is a man aged 50 or older with Graves' ophthalmopathy.

This chain joins TRBV6-1 and TRBJ1-2; D possibly corresponds to TRBD1 (5 bases). The CDR3 is 14 residues long. V lost 8 bases to trimming and J lost 0 bases, with 13 bases between them. Germline CDR1 MNHNS, CDR2 SASEGT. CDR3 sequence: CASRVDKANYGYTF. The CDR3 DNA reads as TGTGCCAGCCGAGTGGACAAAGCTAACTATGGCTACACCTTC.

The chain recombines TRBV2 with TRBJ2-7, with a tentative D call TRBD1 (6 bases). Germline V gene lookup returns CDR1 SNHLY and CDR2 FYNNEI. This CDR3 is 18 amino acids long. Trimming shortened V by 8 bases and J by 5 bases, and 31 bases separated the two germline ends. CDR3: CASRDWEKYRVERDEQYF. DNA of the CDR3: TGTGCCAGCCGAGACTGGGAGAAATACAGGGTTGAACGGGACGAGCAGTACTTC.

This clonotype was observed at least ten times. The genes are TRBV12-3 or TRBV12-4 and TRBJ2-7; D is perhaps TRBD2 (6 bases). The CDR3 spans 15 residues. V dropped 6 bases and J dropped 6 bases, with 21 bases sitting between them. The DNA of the CDR3 is TGTGCCAGCAGGGCGGGAACCGGGGCTTCTATCGAGCAGTACTTC. It encodes CASRAGTGASIEQYF.

This clonotype was counted only a few times. The rearrangement joins TRBV24-1 to TRBJ1-4; D is unresolved. The germline V and J ends were trimmed by 2 bases and 16 bases, with 19 bases remaining between them. This CDR3 spans 14 amino acids. From germline, CDR1 is KGHDR and CDR2 SFDVKD. DNA for the CDR3: TGTGCCACCAGTGATTCCACGGACCCCTTCCAGTGGTTTTTT. Protein: CATSDSTDPFQWFF.

This clonotype was seen ten or more times. CDR3 loop: CASSSSFSLLAGGAADTQYF. The CDR3 coding sequence is TGTGCCAGCAGTTCTTCATTCTCTTTACTAGCGGGAGGCGCCGCAGATACGCAGTATTTT. V usage is TRBV28 and J usage is TRBJ2-3, with 12 bases fitting TRBD2. CDR3 length: 20 residues. Germline V CDR1 and CDR2: MDHEN, SYDVKM. V lost 4 bases, J lost 4 bases, and 18 bases stayed unmatched.